These 15 T cell receptor beta chains originate from one sample sequenced in a study of T cell clones after liver transplantation (dated by TCRdb to the late 2010s). The time point label, read with the paper, signifies: pre-transplant. Library preparation employed the immunoSEQ multiplex PCR assay. TCRdb carries this immuneACCESS record with in-frame sequences only. Its versions omit some clonotypes, under half of them owing to an unresolved V gene in the studies checked, with the rest unexplained. The sample table holds 70,000 or so clones, of which around nine tenths were seen once. The ten largest clones take up less than 3.5% of the sample. Specimen: CD4+ T cells from blood, collected before liver transplant. Receptors were obtained from a human donor who received a liver transplant.

The V and J genes are TRBV11-3 and TRBJ1-4; TRBD1 agrees at 9 bases. The germline V gene encodes CDR1 SGHNT and CDR2 YENEEA. Trimming removed 5 bases from V and 7 bases from J; junction bases left unmatched: 11. There are 16 residues in the CDR3. CDR3 sequence reads: CASSPGVSDRGEKLFF. CDR3 nucleotides: TGTGCCAGCAGCCCAGGGGTATCGGACAGGGGTGAAAAACTGTTTTTT. The whole variable domain, filled in from reference TRBV11-3 and TRBJ1-4, reads EAGVVQSPRYKIIEKKQPVAFWCNPISGHNTLYWYLQNLGQGPELLIRYENEEAVDDSQLPKDRFSAERLKGVDSTLKIQPAELGDSAVYLCASSPGVSDRGEKLFFGSGTQLSVL.

The chain couples TRBV18 to TRBJ2-1, with TRBD1 as a possible D gene (6 bases). Germline assignment: CDR1 KGHSH and CDR2 LQKENI. The V end was cut by 6 bases, the J end by 5 bases, with 20 bases between. CDR3 length: 16 amino acids. CDR3 bases: TGTGCCAGCTCCCCAAGGCAGGGGAACGTTGACAATGAGCAGTTCTTC. This codes for CASSPRQGNVDNEQFF. Full variable domain (missing parts from reference TRBV18 and TRBJ2-1): NAGVMQNPRHLVRRRGQEARLRCSPMKGHSHVYWYRQLPEEGLKFMVYLQKENIIDESGMPKERFSAEFPKEGPSILRIQQVVRGDSAAYFCASSPRQGNVDNEQFFGPGTRLTVL.

V gene TRBV4-1 combines with J gene TRBJ2-7; tentatively, D is TRBD2 (5 bases). Germline V gene sequence: CDR1 MGHRA, CDR2 YSYEKL. This CDR3 is built from 14 residues. Trimming cost V 5 bases and J 5 bases, with 16 bases left between them. The CDR3 coding sequence is TGCGCCAGCAGCGCCGGGATTGCCCAGAACGAGCAGTACTTC. Residues: CASSAGIAQNEQYF.

The chain links TRBV6-5 to TRBJ2-7; D gene unclear. With 6 bases removed from V and 2 bases from J, the gap between germline ends came to 14 bases. The CDR3 contains 14 residues. Germline CDR1 MNHEY, CDR2 SVGAGI. The CDR3 nucleotides read TGTGCCAGCAGACCCCGGCCGACGACCTACGAGCAGTACTTC. Its protein is CASRPRPTTYEQYF.

J is TRBJ1-2 and V is TRBV19; a possible D gene is TRBD1 (5 bases). The germline gives CDR1 LNHDA, CDR2 SQIVND (reference sequence). V was pared by 7 bases and J by 1 base, with 16 bases between. CDR3 length: 15 residues. The CDR3 sequence is CASKGVRGGNYGYTF. The CDR3 nucleotides are TGTGCCAGTAAGGGCGTTCGGGGGGGTAACTATGGCTACACCTTC.

This clone was observed a few times. This rearrangement joins TRBV5-1 to TRBJ2-5, with a tentative D call TRBD1 (5 bases). The CDR3 totals 13 residues. V shed 0 bases and J shed 2 bases, with 5 bases lying between them. CDR1 SGHRS and CDR2 YFSETQ come from the germline V gene. CDR3 DNA: TGCGCCAGCAGCTTGGGACAGCAAGAGACCCAGTACTTC. Its protein is CASSLGQQETQYF.

CDR3 sequence reads: CASSPSGTGQETQYF. The DNA for the CDR3 is TGTGCCAGCAGCCCGTCCGGGACAGGTCAAGAGACCCAGTACTTC. V gene TRBV9 combines with J gene TRBJ2-5; TRBD1 aligns across 8 bases. Germline CDR1 SGDLS, CDR2 YYNGEE. Germline trimming cut 4 bases from V and 2 bases from J; bases unmatched to any gene: 7. The CDR3 has 15 amino acids.

This chain connects TRBV11-2 to TRBJ2-7; 9 bases are shared with TRBD2. Trimming cost V 5 bases and J 0 bases; bases outside gene matches: 5. The V gene's germline CDR1 is SGHAT and CDR2 FQNNGV. This CDR3 is 15 amino acids long. CDR3 loop: CASSPRGRASYEQYF. In DNA form, the CDR3 reads TGTGCCAGCAGCCCCCGCGGGAGGGCCTCCTACGAGCAGTACTTC.

The chain employs TRBV6-5 and TRBJ2-2, with 8 bases aligning to TRBD1. CDR1 MNHEY and CDR2 SVGAGI come from the germline V gene. V lost 7 bases, J lost 5 bases, and 9 bases stayed unmatched. The CDR3 has 15 amino acids. Here the CDR3 reads CASTLDRVGTGELFF. The DNA of the CDR3 is TGTGCCAGCACTTTGGACAGGGTTGGGACCGGGGAGCTGTTTTTT.

The chain combines TRBV13 with TRBJ2-1; TRBD2 might be the D (5 bases). The CDR3 has 14 residues. Trimming left V 4 bases short and J 9 bases short, with 16 bases between. CDR1 PRHDT and CDR2 FYEKMQ come from the germline V gene (reference sequence). CDR3 in amino acids: CASSSEALASEQFF. The CDR3 DNA follows: TGTGCCAGCAGCTCGGAGGCTTTAGCGAGTGAGCAGTTCTTC.

This rearrangement joins TRBV7-3 to TRBJ2-2, with unresolved D. Trimming took 5 bases from V and 1 from J, leaving 17 bases between them. Per germline, CDR1 SGHTA and CDR2 FQGTGA. The CDR3 loop spans 17 amino acids. The CDR3 sequence: CASSPNDVRLNTGELFF. The CDR3 nucleotides read TGTGCCAGCAGCCCTAATGACGTCAGATTGAACACCGGGGAGCTGTTTTTT.

The DNA for the CDR3 is TGTGCCAGCAGCGCCCTACTCCTCACAGATACGCAGTATTTT. Its translation is CASSALLLTDTQYF. The V call is TRBV11-2, the J call TRBJ2-3; D unclear. Germline V lookup: CDR1 SGHAT, CDR2 FQNNGV. The ends were cut back, 5 bases at V and 2 bases at J, with 11 bases in the middle. This CDR3 region has 14 residues.

The chain couples TRBV9 to TRBJ2-5; 8 bases align to TRBD1. In germline, CDR1 is SGDLS, CDR2 YYNGEE. The CDR3 is made up of 14 amino acids. The junction had 1 base not matched to a gene; V was cut back by 3 bases and J by 0 bases. CDR3 sequence reads: CASSGQGYQETQYF. DNA of the CDR3: TGTGCCAGCAGCGGACAGGGGTACCAAGAGACCCAGTACTTC.

CDR3 sequence: CASTLDSNYGYTF. The CDR3 region has the DNA TGTGCCAGCACCCTGGACAGTAACTATGGCTACACCTTC. This chain links TRBV7-2 with TRBJ1-2, with D possibly TRBD1 on 6 matching bases. Germline CDR1 reads SGHTA; CDR2 reads FQGNSA. Trimming pared 7 bases from V and 1 base from J, leaving 10 bases between. CDR3 length: 13 amino acids.

This rearrangement joins TRBV28 to TRBJ2-7; D call uncertain. This CDR3 has 15 amino acids. Germline loops: CDR1 MDHEN, CDR2 SYDVKM. V dropped 5 bases and J dropped 0 bases, with 14 bases sitting between them. The CDR3 protein is CASSPRRVLSYEQYF. In DNA form, the CDR3 reads TGTGCCAGCAGTCCCCGACGGGTCCTCTCCTACGAGCAGTACTTC.